This TCR beta chain is drawn from a study of T cell responses to AZD1222 COVID-19 vaccine. Findings and limits, study-wide: It should be noted that donors were predominantly white British and more often female, and clonal diversity was possibly underestimated.

V dropped 6 bases and J dropped 12; count of bases not matched to a gene: 10. The CDR3 runs to 15 residues. CDR1 LGHDT and CDR2 YNNKEL come from the germline V gene (reference sequence). TCRdb's copy holds only in-frame clones and misses some; the assay was immunoSEQ multiplex PCR. The sample lists around 140,000 clones, around 94% occurring once. A remark on this clone: Its antigen is still unknown.

V and J are TRBV3-1 (or the pseudogene TRBV3-2) and TRBJ2-1; the match to TRBD2 covers 14 bases. The clonotype was recovered from an adult who had recovered from COVID-19. Here the sequenced sample was peripheral blood, taken after recovery from COVID-19. The CDR3 spells CASRRGLAGEVGQFF. As DNA, the CDR3 is TGTGCCAGCAGGAGGGGACTAGCGGGAGAGGTAGGGCAGTTCTTC.